The sample holds one count of the clone carrying this T cell receptor beta chain. This entry belongs to a study of shared clonotypes between healthy human individuals. The ends lost 6 bases at V and 1 base at J; junction bases unmatched: 4. Germline CDR1 reads ENHRY; CDR2 reads SYGVKD. The CDR3 sequence is 14 residues long. The assay was immunoSEQ multiplex PCR, and TCRdb's table has in-frame clones only and misses some. The data contain 950,000 to 1,300,000 clones, 65% to 75% of them singletons. This TCR came from a man between 18 and 29 years old in good health. This chain links TRBV10-3 with TRBJ2-5; TRBD1 matches 8 bases. The specimen was memory CD4+ T cells sorted from blood. The subset here: CD45RA-negative fraction. The CDR3 DNA reads TGTGCCATCAGGACCGGGACAGGCCAAGAGACCCAGTACTTC. Its translation: CAIRTGTGQETQYF.